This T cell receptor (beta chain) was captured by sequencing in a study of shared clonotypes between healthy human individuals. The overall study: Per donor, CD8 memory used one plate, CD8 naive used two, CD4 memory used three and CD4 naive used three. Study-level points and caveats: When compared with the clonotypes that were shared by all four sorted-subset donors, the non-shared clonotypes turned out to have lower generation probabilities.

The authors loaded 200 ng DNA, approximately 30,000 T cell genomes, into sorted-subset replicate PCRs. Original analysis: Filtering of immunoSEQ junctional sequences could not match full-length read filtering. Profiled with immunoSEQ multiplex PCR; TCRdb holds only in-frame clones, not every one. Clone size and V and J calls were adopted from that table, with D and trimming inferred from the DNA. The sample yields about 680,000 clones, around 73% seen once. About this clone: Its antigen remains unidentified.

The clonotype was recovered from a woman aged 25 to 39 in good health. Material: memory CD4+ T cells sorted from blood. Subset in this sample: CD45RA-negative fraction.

The CDR3 DNA follows: TGTGCCAGTAGTATTCGACAGGGTGGCAATCAGCCCCAGCATTTT. Translation: CASSIRQGGNQPQHF. This rearrangement joins TRBV19 to TRBJ1-5, with TRBD1 identical over 7 bases. V was pared by 3 bases and J by 2 bases, with 4 bases of the junction left unmatched. The CDR3 contains 15 residues. The germline gives CDR1 LNHDA, CDR2 SQIVND (reference sequence).